This T cell receptor (beta chain) is drawn from a study of OX40 agonist ivuxolimab in advanced cancers. Sequencing used immunoSEQ multiplex PCR; TCRdb keeps in-frame clones, though not all of them. In the table there are around 60,000 clones, about 89% of which are singletons. This receptor was obtained from an adult with an advanced solid tumor such as melanoma, head and neck, liver or kidney cancer. Source: CD4+ or CD8+ T cells sorted from blood, taken in a trial of the OX40 agonist ivuxolimab.

The CDR3, as DNA: TGCAGCGTTGGGGGGATCACTAGCGGGAGGGCCGTAGGCACCGGGGAGCTGTTTTTT. Translation gives CSVGGITSGRAVGTGELFF. The chain couples TRBV29-1 to TRBJ2-2, with 13 bases aligning to TRBD2. This CDR3 has 19 residues. Per germline, CDR1 SQVTM and CDR2 ANQGSEA. J gave up 4 bases and V 4 bases, and 15 bases lay outside the gene matches.